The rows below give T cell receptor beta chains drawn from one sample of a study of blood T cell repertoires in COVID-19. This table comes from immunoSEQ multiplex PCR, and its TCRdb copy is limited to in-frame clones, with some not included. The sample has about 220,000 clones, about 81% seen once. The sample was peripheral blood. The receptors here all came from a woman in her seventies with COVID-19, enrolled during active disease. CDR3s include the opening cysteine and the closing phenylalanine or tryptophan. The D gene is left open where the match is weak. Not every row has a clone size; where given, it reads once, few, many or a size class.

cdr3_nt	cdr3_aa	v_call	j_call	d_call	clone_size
TGCGCATCCAAAAAACAGGGAGGGGGAGGGGACACTGAAGCTTTCTTT	CASKKQGGGGDTEAFF	TRBV5-1	TRBJ1-1	-	-
TGTGCCAGCGCCTTGGGCGCAGAGAACTATGGCTACACCTTC	CASALGAENYGYTF	TRBV2	TRBJ1-2	-	-
TGCAGCGTTAGACAGGGGGCTGGCGAGCAGTACTTC	CSVRQGAGEQYF	TRBV29-1	TRBJ2-7	TRBD1	-
TGTGCCAGCAGCTTGGACCAGGGTTCCTACAATGAGCAGTTCTTC	CASSLDQGSYNEQFF	TRBV7-2	TRBJ2-1	-	-
TGTGCCAGCAAAAATATTAACTATGGCTACACCTTC	CASKNINYGYTF	TRBV28	TRBJ1-2	-	few
TGTGCCAGCAGCTTGGCCAACCAGGGGACCTACGAGCAGTACTTC	CASSLANQGTYEQYF	TRBV5-4	TRBJ2-7	-	-
TGTGCCAGCAGGCAGGGGCTGGGGGAGACCCAGTACTTC	CASRQGLGETQYF	TRBV2	TRBJ2-5	-	-
TGTGCCAGCAGCTTAGTTTTGTGGGGAGCCACCCAGTACTTC	CASSLVLWGATQYF	TRBV7-2	TRBJ2-5	-	-
TGTGCCAGCAGCTTAGCCCCATCTCGGCAGGGGGCATCTGGAAACACCATATATTTT	CASSLAPSRQGASGNTIYF	TRBV7-6	TRBJ1-3	TRBD1	-
TGTGCCAGCAGTTACCCGACAGGGTCAAATCAGCCCCAGCATTTT	CASSYPTGSNQPQHF	TRBV6-6	TRBJ1-5	TRBD1	-
TGTGCCAGCTCACCGGCCAGGGTAAATGAAAAACTGTTTTTT	CASSPARVNEKLFF	TRBV18	TRBJ1-4	-	once
TGTGCCAGCTCACCAGGACAGGGTGGGGGTCAGCCCCAGCATTTT	CASSPGQGGGQPQHF	TRBV18	TRBJ1-5	TRBD1	-
TGTGCCAGTAGTATCAGGACTACGGGGGGTAATGAGCAGTTCTTC	CASSIRTTGGNEQFF	TRBV19	TRBJ2-1	TRBD2	-
TGTGCCAGCAGCTTAGGTGGACAGGGTATTGAAGCTTTCTTT	CASSLGGQGIEAFF	TRBV7-9	TRBJ1-1	TRBD1	once
TGTGCCAGCAGCTTAGGGGGACAGCGAGAGCCCCAGCATTTT	CASSLGGQREPQHF	TRBV13	TRBJ1-5	TRBD1	-
TGTGCCTGGAGTGTACGGGATGGGACTCGTTTTTACAATGAGCAGTTCTTC	CAWSVRDGTRFYNEQFF	TRBV30	TRBJ2-1	-	-
TGCAGCGTTGAGAGTGACACCTACGAGCAGTACTTC	CSVESDTYEQYF	TRBV29-1	TRBJ2-7	-	-
TGTGCCAGCAGCACCCGGGGACAGGGGGACGAGCAGTACTTC	CASSTRGQGDEQYF	TRBV9	TRBJ2-7	TRBD1	-
TGTGCCAGCAGCCGCCGTACATTTCCTAACTATGGCTACACCTTC	CASSRRTFPNYGYTF	TRBV5-5	TRBJ1-2	-	few
TGTGCCAGCAGCGTCGACAGGGGTTCACCCCTCCACTTT	CASSVDRGSPLHF	TRBV7-2	TRBJ1-6	TRBD1	-